The 30 T cell receptor beta chains in this list originate from one sample, sequenced in a study of blood T cell repertoires in COVID-19 (TCRdb year 2020). Library method: the immunoSEQ multiplex PCR assay. TCRdb provides this immuneACCESS table in a form limited to in-frame rearrangements. Some clones are lacking; in checked studies, under half of them reflect an unresolved V gene, and why the rest are absent is not known. This sample is represented by 40,000 to 60,000 clones; 65% to 85% of them were singletons. 4% to 5.5% of the sample rests with the top ten. The source material was peripheral blood. Receptor source: a man between 45 and 60 years old with active COVID-19.

The genes are TRBV18 and TRBJ1-5; D gene unclear. V lost 4 bases to trimming and J lost 0 bases, with 7 bases between them. The CDR3 is 14 residues long. Germline loops: CDR1 KGHSH, CDR2 LQKENI. CDR3 DNA: TGTGCCAGCTCACGGAGTGATAGCAATCAGCCCCAGCATTTT. It encodes CASSRSDSNQPQHF.

There are a few counts of this clone. A junction end diverges from the germline sequence, so it may reflect a read error. The V gene is TRBV12-3 or TRBV12-4, the J gene TRBJ2-1; D remains ambiguous. There are 12 residues in the CDR3. CDR3 region: CASSFSFNEQFF. CDR3 coding DNA: TGTGCCAGCAGTTTTTCCTTCAATGAGCAGTTCTTC.

This clone was seen more than once but under ten times. V gene TRBV19 combines with J gene TRBJ1-5; no clear D gene. CDR1 is LNHDA and CDR2 is SQIVND in the germline V gene (reference sequence). Between the trimmed V and J ends, which lost 4 bases and 7 bases, there was a span of 8 bases. The CDR3 extends over 12 amino acids. The CDR3 DNA reads TGTGCCAGTAGTACAGGAGGGCAGCCCCAGCATTTT. It translates to CASSTGGQPQHF.

The chain combines TRBV7-2 with TRBJ2-5, with 12 bases aligning to TRBD2. From germline, CDR1 is SGHTA and CDR2 FQGNSA. Trimming at V came to 4 bases and at J to 4 bases, leaving 4 bases not matched to a gene. The CDR3 runs to 15 residues. The CDR3 region is CASSSPSGGGETQYF. The CDR3 DNA is TGTGCCAGCAGCTCTCCTAGCGGGGGGGGAGAGACCCAGTACTTC. Combining the CDR3 with reference TRBV7-2 and TRBJ2-5 gives the whole variable domain GAGVSQSPSNKVTEKGKDVELRCDPISGHTALYWYRQSLGQGLEFLIYFQGNSAPDKSGLPSDRFSAERTGGSVSTLTIQRTQQEDSAVYLCASSSPSGGGETQYFGPGTRLLVL.

The V and J genes are TRBV6-5 and TRBJ1-5; TRBD1 might be the D (6 bases). Germline V lookup: CDR1 MNHEY, CDR2 SVGAGI. The V and J ends lost 8 bases and 7 bases respectively, with 21 bases between them. This CDR3 region has 15 residues. CDR3 sequence reads: CASGGGAFFGQPQHF. The CDR3 DNA reads TGTGCCAGCGGCGGGGGGGCTTTTTTTGGGCAGCCCCAGCATTTT.

This clone was recorded only once. The rearrangement links TRBV2 to TRBJ1-6; TRBD1 agrees at 8 bases. The CDR3 has 16 residues. Losses at the gene ends were 8 bases for V and 9 bases for J; bases not matched to a gene: 15. The V gene's germline CDR1 is SNHLY and CDR2 FYNNEI. For the CDR3, the DNA is TGTGCCAGCGATAGGACAGGGAGGACTTCCGGTTCACCCCTCCACTTT. It is translated as CASDRTGRTSGSPLHF.

The chain couples TRBV18 to TRBJ2-6; unclear D gene. Trimming cost V 2 bases and J 2 bases, with 4 bases left between them. This CDR3 is 14 amino acids long. Germline V lookup: CDR1 KGHSH, CDR2 LQKENI. Here the CDR3 DNA reads TGTGCCAGCTCACCAGAGGCTGGGGCCAACGTCCTGACTTTC. This encodes CASSPEAGANVLTF.

The V gene is TRBV6-2 or TRBV6-3, the J gene TRBJ2-1, with 8 nucleotides matching TRBD1. The length of the CDR3 is 16 residues. V shed 4 bases and J 5 bases; nucleotides not matched to a gene: 10. Germline V lookup: CDR1 MNHEY, CDR2 SVGEGT. The CDR3 region has the DNA TGTGCCAGCAGTTCCGTGACAGGGGAAGCGGACAATGAGCAGTTCTTC. It codes for CASSSVTGEADNEQFF.

The J gene is TRBJ1-4, the V gene TRBV6-6; TRBD1 matches 11 bases. The CDR3 has 16 amino acids. CDR1 and CDR2 from the germline V gene are MNHNY and SVGAGI (reference sequence). J was trimmed by 8 bases and V by 2 bases; bases with no gene match: 7. This chain's CDR3 is CASSYPGTGGREKLFF. The CDR3 region has the DNA TGTGCCAGCAGTTACCCAGGGACAGGGGGGCGGGAAAAACTGTTTTTT.

The chain links TRBV7-2 to TRBJ2-1, with D perhaps TRBD2 (5 bases). CDR1 is SGHTA, CDR2 FQGNSA, per germline. V was cut by 5 bases and J by 7 bases, with 18 bases left in between. This CDR3 is built from 15 residues. Here the CDR3 reads CASSTRGPTGNEQFF. CDR3 bases: TGTGCCAGCAGCACCCGAGGGCCCACTGGAAATGAGCAGTTCTTC.

The V gene is TRBV24-1, the J gene TRBJ2-3; TRBD1 matches at 12 bases. Germline V CDR1 and CDR2: KGHDR, SFDVKD. The V and J ends lost 7 bases and 5 bases, in that order; junction bases with no gene match: 6. The CDR3 is 15 amino acids. The CDR3: CATSGGTGGRDTQYF. CDR3 nucleotides: TGTGCCACCAGCGGAGGGACAGGGGGCCGAGATACGCAGTATTTT.

This clone has a single count. The chain recombines TRBV11-2 with TRBJ2-5, with TRBD2 identical over 7 bases. CDR3 length equals 12 residues. Germline CDR1 reads SGHAT; CDR2 reads FQNNGV. The ends lost 5 bases at V and 7 bases at J; junction bases unmatched: 4. The CDR3 DNA follows: TGTGCCAGCAGCGCCCAGCGGGGGACCCAGTACTTC. This gives the protein CASSAQRGTQYF.

The rearrangement joins TRBV6-2 or TRBV6-3 to TRBJ1-6; no reliable D call. Germline V gene lookup returns CDR1 MNHEY and CDR2 SVGEGT. The V gene lost 2 bases and the J gene lost 5 bases, with 4 bases spanning the gap. The CDR3 spans 13 residues. For the CDR3, the DNA is TGTGCCAGCAGTTACGTAGATAATTCACCCCTCCACTTT. This sequence encodes CASSYVDNSPLHF.

The chain employs TRBV19 and TRBJ1-5; a possible D gene is TRBD1 (6 bases). Germline CDR1 reads LNHDA; CDR2 reads SQIVND (reference sequence). This CDR3 is 13 amino acids long. V dropped 4 bases and J dropped 6 bases, with 10 bases sitting between them. The CDR3 coding sequence is TGTGCCAGTAGTACGGCACAGGGTCAGCCCCAGCATTTT. It translates to CASSTAQGQPQHF.

The chain uses TRBV6-4 and TRBJ2-7, with a tentative D call TRBD2 (6 bases). V was shortened by 6 bases and J by 0 bases, with 18 bases between the two germline ends. Germline values: CDR1 MRHNA, CDR2 SNTAGT. This CDR3 spans 16 amino acids. The CDR3 spells CASRSSGLLVSYEQYF. The CDR3, as DNA: TGTGCCAGCAGATCTTCGGGACTCCTGGTCTCCTACGAGCAGTACTTC.

This clone is a singleton in its sample. This rearrangement joins TRBV25-1 to TRBJ2-1, with 7 bases identical to TRBD2. The length of the CDR3 is 13 residues. CDR1 is MGHDK, CDR2 SYGVNS, per germline. Trimming at V came to 6 bases and at J to 8 bases, leaving 7 bases not matched to a gene. This chain's CDR3 is CASRGGEGHEQFF. CDR3 DNA sequence: TGTGCCAGCAGGGGGGGGGAGGGGCATGAGCAGTTCTTC. The full variable domain, its missing parts supplied by reference TRBV25-1 and TRBJ2-1, is EADIYQTPRYLVIGTGKKITLECSQTMGHDKMYWYQQDPGMELHLIHYSYGVNSTEKGDLSSESTVSRIRTEHFPLTLESARPSHTSQYLCASRGGEGHEQFFGPGTRLTVL.

This clone was counted once. The chain is built from TRBV4-1 and TRBJ2-1; 12 bases are shared with TRBD2. The CDR3 covers 15 residues. Trimming removed 6 bases from V and 7 bases from J; junction bases left unmatched: 7. Germline V gives CDR1 MGHRA, CDR2 YSYEKL. DNA for the CDR3: TGCGCCAGCAGGGCACTAGCGGGGGGTGGAAATGAGCAGTTCTTC. Amino acids: CASRALAGGGNEQFF.

The V and J genes are TRBV4-2 and TRBJ2-1; 8 bases are a match to TRBD2. Germline CDR1 is LGHNA and CDR2 is YNFKEQ. Trimming removed 1 base from V and 6 bases from J; junction bases left unmatched: 2. The length of the CDR3 is 14 residues. The CDR3 DNA reads TGTGCCAGCAGCCAAGCCCTAGCGGGCAATGAGCAGTTCTTC. It is translated as CASSQALAGNEQFF.

The chain links TRBV18 to TRBJ1-2, with D perhaps TRBD1 (6 bases). The CDR3 is 13 amino acids. Germline V gives CDR1 KGHSH, CDR2 LQKENI. The V end was cut by 3 bases, the J end by 4 bases, with 9 bases between. CDR3 DNA sequence: TGTGCCAGCTCACCTCCGGACAGCTATGGCTACACCTTC. Translated, it gives CASSPPDSYGYTF.

The V call is TRBV6-5, the J call TRBJ1-1; D gene ambiguous. V lost 6 bases to trimming and J lost 9 bases, with 11 bases between them. The CDR3 runs 11 residues. The germline V gene has CDR1 MNHEY and CDR2 SVGAGI. CDR3 DNA: TGTGCCAGCAGCCCAGGTTCCCAAGCTTTCTTT. Its translation is CASSPGSQAFF.

CDR3 loop: CASSPGGLMNLLEKLFF. The CDR3 coding sequence is TGTGCCAGCAGTCCGGGGGGTCTAATGAACCTTCTTGAAAAACTGTTTTTT. The V gene is TRBV28, the J gene TRBJ1-4; weak D call: TRBD1 (5 bases). Germline V gene data show CDR1 as MDHEN and CDR2 as SYDVKM. There are 17 residues in the CDR3. V was clipped by 5 bases and J by 7 bases, with 23 bases between them.

The chain links TRBV3-1 (or the pseudogene TRBV3-2) to TRBJ2-1; 12 bases line up with TRBD2. Trimming removed 1 base from V and 3 bases from J; junction bases left unmatched: 7. The CDR3 totals 18 residues. The germline V gene has CDR1 LGHDT and CDR2 YNNKEL (reference sequence). The CDR3 loop reads CASSQGETSGGVYNEQFF. CDR3 DNA sequence: TGTGCCAGCAGCCAAGGGGAGACTAGCGGGGGCGTCTACAATGAGCAGTTCTTC.

The gene calls are TRBV7-9 and TRBJ1-5; tentatively, D is TRBD1 (5 bases). Between the trimmed V and J ends, which lost 2 bases and 6 bases, there was a span of 8 bases. This CDR3 contains 13 residues. Germline CDR1 reads SEHNR; CDR2 reads FQNEAQ (reference sequence). CDR3 bases: TGTGCCAGCAGCTTACAGGGTAGTCAGCCCCAGCATTTT. Protein sequence: CASSLQGSQPQHF.

The chain links TRBV5-1 to TRBJ2-6; weak D call: TRBD1 (6 bases). This CDR3 contains 17 residues. Germline CDR1 reads SGHRS; CDR2 reads YFSETQ. The V end was cut by 7 bases, the J end by 2 bases, with 19 bases between. The CDR3 DNA reads as TGCGCCAGCGACATGGGCGGTAGGACAGCTGGGGCCAACGTCCTGACTTTC. This codes for CASDMGGRTAGANVLTF.

The chain has TRBV6-6 and TRBJ1-4, with a possible D match to TRBD1 (5 bases). This CDR3 region has 15 residues. The germline CDR1 and CDR2 sequences are MNHNY and SVGAGI (reference sequence). The ends were cut back, 0 bases at V and 8 bases at J, with 13 bases in the middle. CDR3 DNA: TGTGCCAGCAGTTACTCGAGTCCGGGGGAGGAAAAACTGTTTTTT. It specifies CASSYSSPGEEKLFF.

The CDR3 here is CASSYAGWNEQFF. Written as DNA, the CDR3 is TGTGCCAGCAGTTACGCAGGGTGGAATGAGCAGTTCTTC. The J gene is TRBJ2-1, the V gene TRBV6-5; D is perhaps TRBD1 (5 bases). The V end lost 2 bases, the J end lost 7 bases, and 9 bases lay between the germline ends. The CDR3 runs 13 residues. Germline lookup yields CDR1 MNHEY and CDR2 SVGAGI.

The J gene is TRBJ2-3, the V gene TRBV4-1; TRBD2 agrees at 8 bases. This CDR3 is 18 amino acids long. V shed 1 base and J 3 bases; nucleotides not matched to a gene: 12. Germline V gene data show CDR1 as MGHRA and CDR2 as YSYEKL. CDR3 loop: CASSQAVGRGGPTDTQYF. CDR3 in DNA: TGCGCCAGCAGCCAAGCGGTCGGCCGGGGGGGCCCGACAGATACGCAGTATTTT.

The genes are TRBV9 and TRBJ2-1; the match to TRBD2 covers 8 bases. The CDR3 is made up of 15 amino acids. Germline CDR1 is SGDLS and CDR2 is YYNGEE. Losses at the gene ends were 6 bases for V and 5 bases for J; bases not matched to a gene: 10. CDR3 DNA: TGTGCCAGCACCTGGGACGCGGGGGGAAACAATGAGCAGTTCTTC. Amino acid sequence: CASTWDAGGNNEQFF.

The CDR3 reads CASSYRGQNEQYF. The CDR3 DNA is TGTGCCAGCAGTTACAGGGGACAGAACGAGCAGTACTTC. This sequence joins TRBV6-6 and TRBJ2-7, with 7 bases lining up with TRBD1. With 2 bases clipped from V and 5 bases from J, the junction kept 3 bases outside the gene matches. The CDR3 has 13 residues. Germline values: CDR1 MNHNY, CDR2 SVGAGI (reference sequence).

V and J are TRBV28 and TRBJ2-7; possibly TRBD2 for D (7 bases). The length of the CDR3 is 18 residues. V lost 7 bases to trimming and J lost 5 bases, with 30 bases between them. Looked up from germline, CDR1 is MDHEN and CDR2 is SYDVKM. The CDR3 sequence is CASNPNSKGGLGVDEQYF. CDR3 in DNA: TGTGCCAGCAATCCAAACTCAAAGGGGGGGCTCGGGGTGGACGAGCAGTACTTC.